A single sample is the source of the 9 T cell receptor beta chains below, sequenced in a study of T cell changes during pregnancy in multiple sclerosis. Clones were sequenced by immunoSEQ multiplex PCR, and TCRdb holds only the in-frame ones, with some missing. The table has around 75,000 clones, about 90% seen once. Source: peripheral blood, taken in the first trimester of pregnancy. The source of these receptors is a female donor in good health, enrolled as a control in a pregnancy study.

The chain has TRBV12-5 and TRBJ2-1, with 10 nucleotides matching TRBD2. CDR3 length: 15 residues. CDR1 is LGHNT, CDR2 FRNRAP, per germline. V lost 5 bases and J lost 5; bases outside the gene matches: 6. The CDR3 bases are TGTGCTAGTGGTCTAGGACTAGCGGAAAACAATGAGCAGTTCTTC. Its translation is CASGLGLAENNEQFF. The full variable domain, its missing parts supplied by reference TRBV12-5 and TRBJ2-1, is DARVTQTPRHKVTEMGQEVTMRCQPILGHNTVFWYRQTMMQGLELLAYFRNRAPLDDSGMPKDRFSAEMPDATLATLKIQPSEPRDSAVYFCASGLGLAENNEQFFGPGTRLTVL.

This clone turned up a few times. The chain couples TRBV16 to TRBJ1-1; D not resolved. This CDR3 has 14 residues. The germline V gene has CDR1 KGHSY and CDR2 FQNENV. The V end lost 2 bases, the J end lost 1 base, and 8 bases lay between the germline ends. The CDR3 DNA is TGTGCCAGCAGCCAAGTACCGAGGAACACTGAAGCTTTCTTT. Amino acid sequence: CASSQVPRNTEAFF.

The chain carries TRBV6-1 and TRBJ2-7; the D gene is possibly TRBD1 (8 bases). Germline V gives CDR1 MNHNS, CDR2 SASEGT. V gave up 5 bases and J gave up 10 bases, with 21 bases separating them. The CDR3 has 14 residues. CDR3 region: CASSFTGGGADQYF. CDR3 nucleotide sequence: TGTGCCAGCAGTTTTACAGGGGGGGGAGCGGACCAGTACTTC.

The V gene is TRBV9, the J gene TRBJ2-7; tentatively, D is TRBD2 (6 bases). CDR1 is SGDLS, CDR2 YYNGEE, per germline. This CDR3 has 15 residues. V was trimmed by 0 bases and J by 3 bases, leaving 13 bases between them. CDR3 bases: TGTGCCAGCAGCGTAGAGGAGGGAGGAGGCTACGAGCAGTACTTC. Protein product: CASSVEEGGGYEQYF.

The gene calls are TRBV5-1 and TRBJ1-2; tentative D call: TRBD1 (6 bases). V gave up 2 bases and J gave up 7 bases, with 24 bases separating them. The length of the CDR3 is 17 residues. Germline V gene sequence: CDR1 SGHRS, CDR2 YFSETQ. CDR3 sequence reads: CASSLNQRRGRMGGYTF. CDR3 DNA sequence: TGCGCCAGCAGCTTAAACCAACGCAGGGGAAGAATGGGTGGCTACACCTTC.

The chain is built from TRBV4-1 and TRBJ2-3; the match to TRBD2 covers 9 bases. Germline CDR1 is MGHRA and CDR2 is YSYEKL. V trimming: 1 base; J trimming: 4 bases; junction bases outside the gene matches: 6. There are 16 residues in the CDR3. CDR3 loop: CASSQVAGGGADTQYF. CDR3 coding DNA: TGCGCCAGCAGCCAAGTTGCGGGCGGGGGGGCAGATACGCAGTATTTT.

The V call is TRBV28, the J call TRBJ2-1, with TRBD2 matching over 10 bases. CDR3 size: 17 residues. Germline trimming cut 2 bases from V and 9 bases from J; bases unmatched to any gene: 13. Germline loops: CDR1 MDHEN, CDR2 SYDVKM. The CDR3 DNA sequence: TGTGCCAGCAGTTTACCCAGCGGGAGGGCTGCTTGGGGTGAGCAGTTCTTC. Amino acid sequence: CASSLPSGRAAWGEQFF.

The chain couples TRBV30 to TRBJ2-5; TRBD2 matches at 15 bases. Germline V gene lookup returns CDR1 GTSNPN and CDR2 SVGIG (reference sequence). Trimming removed 3 bases from V and 5 bases from J; junction bases left unmatched: 10. This CDR3 has 17 residues. CDR3 nucleotides: TGTGCCTGGAGCTTACGGGGACTAGCGGGAGGAGGCGAGACCCAGTACTTC. As protein: CAWSLRGLAGGGETQYF.

The chain carries TRBV11-2 and TRBJ2-1, with TRBD2 identical over 9 bases. The CDR3 length is 15 residues. CDR1 SGHAT and CDR2 FQNNGV come from the germline V gene. V dropped 5 bases and J dropped 8; count of bases not matched to a gene: 10. The CDR3 region has the DNA TGTGCCAGCAGCCGTGGGCTAGCGGGATTCTATGAGCAGTTCTTC. Encoded protein: CASSRGLAGFYEQFF.